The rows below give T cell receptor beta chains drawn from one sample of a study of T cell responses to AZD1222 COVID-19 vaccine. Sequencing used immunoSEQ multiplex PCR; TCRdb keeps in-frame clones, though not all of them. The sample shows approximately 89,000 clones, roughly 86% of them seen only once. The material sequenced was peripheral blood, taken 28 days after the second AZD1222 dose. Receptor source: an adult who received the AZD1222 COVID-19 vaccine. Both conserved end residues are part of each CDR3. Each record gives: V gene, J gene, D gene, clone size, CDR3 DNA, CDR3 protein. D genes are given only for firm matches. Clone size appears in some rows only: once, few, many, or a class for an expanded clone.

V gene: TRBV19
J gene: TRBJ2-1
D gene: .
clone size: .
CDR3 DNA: TGTGCCAGTAGAGGGGGTAGACCCTACTACAATGAGCAGTTCTTC
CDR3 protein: CASRGGRPYYNEQFF

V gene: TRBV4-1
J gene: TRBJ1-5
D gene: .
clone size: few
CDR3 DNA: TGCGCCAGCAGCCGAAATTCGCGGCGGACTAACCATCAGCCCCAGCATTTT
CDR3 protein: CASSRNSRRTNHQPQHF

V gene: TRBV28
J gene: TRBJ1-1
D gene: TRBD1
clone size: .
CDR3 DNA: TGTGCCAGCCGTTATCAACAGGGGGCGCCGGGCACTGAAGCTTTCTTT
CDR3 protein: CASRYQQGAPGTEAFF

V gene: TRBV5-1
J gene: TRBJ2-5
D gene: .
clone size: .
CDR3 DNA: TGCGCCAGCAGCACCGCTCGAACAGGACGGCAAGAGACCCAGTACTTC
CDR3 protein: CASSTARTGRQETQYF

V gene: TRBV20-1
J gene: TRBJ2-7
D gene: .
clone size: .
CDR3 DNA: TGCAGTGTCAGGAGCGGGCACGAGCAGTACTTC
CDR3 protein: CSVRSGHEQYF

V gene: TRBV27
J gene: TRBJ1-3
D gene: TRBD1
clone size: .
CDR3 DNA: TGTGCCACAAAACGGACAGGGAGCTCTGGAAACACCATATATTTT
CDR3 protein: CATKRTGSSGNTIYF

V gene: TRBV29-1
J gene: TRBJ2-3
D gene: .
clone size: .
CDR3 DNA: TGCAGCGTTGAGGGCAGGGGGAGGACAGATACGCAGTATTTT
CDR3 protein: CSVEGRGRTDTQYF

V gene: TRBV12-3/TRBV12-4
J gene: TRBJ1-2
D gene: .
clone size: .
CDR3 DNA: TGTGCCAGCAGTCAGGGGCCCTATGGCTACACCTTC
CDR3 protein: CASSQGPYGYTF

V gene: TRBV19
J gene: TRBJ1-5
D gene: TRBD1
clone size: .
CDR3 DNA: TGTGCCAGTAGGACAGGGCCTAGCAATCAGCCCCAGCATTTT
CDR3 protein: CASRTGPSNQPQHF

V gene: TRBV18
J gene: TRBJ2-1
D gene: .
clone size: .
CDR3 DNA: TGTGCCAGCTCACGCGTTTTATCTGCCTCCTCAGACAATGAGCAGTTCTTC
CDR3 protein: CASSRVLSASSDNEQFF

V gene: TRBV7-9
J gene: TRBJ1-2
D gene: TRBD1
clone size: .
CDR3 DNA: TGTGCCAGCAGCTTAGGAGGCCAGGGGGGTTACTATGGCTACACCTTC
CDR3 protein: CASSLGGQGGYYGYTF

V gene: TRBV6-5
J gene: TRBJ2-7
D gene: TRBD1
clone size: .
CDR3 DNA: TGTGCCAGCAGCGTTTGGACAGGGTCTTACGAGCAGTACTTC
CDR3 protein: CASSVWTGSYEQYF

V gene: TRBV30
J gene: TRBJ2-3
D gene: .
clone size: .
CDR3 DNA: TGTGCCTGGAGTGCGCCCGGAGGCTCAGATACGCAGTATTTT
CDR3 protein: CAWSAPGGSDTQYF

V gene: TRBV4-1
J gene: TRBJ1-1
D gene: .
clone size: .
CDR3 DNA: TGCGCCAGCAGCAAACAGGTCGCCGGGGGGCGGACCGCTGAAGCTTTCTTT
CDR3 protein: CASSKQVAGGRTAEAFF

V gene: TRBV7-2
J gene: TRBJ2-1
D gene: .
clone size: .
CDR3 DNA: TGTGCCAGCACCCTCTGGGGGAACTACAATGAGCAGTTCTTC
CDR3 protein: CASTLWGNYNEQFF

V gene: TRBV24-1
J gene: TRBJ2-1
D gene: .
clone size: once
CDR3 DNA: TGTGCCACCAGCTCGCCCCATGAGCAGTTCTTC
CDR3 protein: CATSSPHEQFF

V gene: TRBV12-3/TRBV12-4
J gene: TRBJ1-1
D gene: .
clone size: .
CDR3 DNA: TGTGCCAGCAGAAAACACAGGGTCTCTGAAGCTTTCTTT
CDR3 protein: CASRKHRVSEAFF

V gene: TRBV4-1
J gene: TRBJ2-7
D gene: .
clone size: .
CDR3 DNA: TGCGCCAGCAGCCAAGAGTTGAGGGGGAAAACCTACGAGCAGTACTTC
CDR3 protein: CASSQELRGKTYEQYF

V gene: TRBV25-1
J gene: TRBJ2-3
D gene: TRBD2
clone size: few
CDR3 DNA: TGTGCCAGCAGTGAATACCCGGGAGGGCCCACAGATACGCAGTATTTT
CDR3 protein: CASSEYPGGPTDTQYF

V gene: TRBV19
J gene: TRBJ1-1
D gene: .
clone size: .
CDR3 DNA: TGTGCCAGTAGTATAGTCTCCCGACGGGGAGGTGAAGCTTTCTTT
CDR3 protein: CASSIVSRRGGEAFF

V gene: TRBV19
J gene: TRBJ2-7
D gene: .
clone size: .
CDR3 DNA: TGTGCCAGTAGTATCCGGCAGGGCCTCTCCTACGAGCAGTACTTC
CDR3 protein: CASSIRQGLSYEQYF

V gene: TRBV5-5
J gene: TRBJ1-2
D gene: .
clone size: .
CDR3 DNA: TGTGCCAGCAGCTTGGAGGGTGGAGGCTACACCTTC
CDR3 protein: CASSLEGGGYTF

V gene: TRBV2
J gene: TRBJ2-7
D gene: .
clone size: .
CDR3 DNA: TGTGCCAGCCAAGGGGGGTGGGACTACGAGCAGTACTTC
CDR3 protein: CASQGGWDYEQYF

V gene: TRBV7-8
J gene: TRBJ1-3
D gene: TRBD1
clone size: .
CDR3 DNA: TGTGCCAGCAGCCTCCGGACAGGGGACGGAAACACCATATATTTT
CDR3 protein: CASSLRTGDGNTIYF

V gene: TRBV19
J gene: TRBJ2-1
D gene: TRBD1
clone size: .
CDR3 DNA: TGTGCCAGTAGTAGACCGGGACAGGGGGCTCGCAATGAGCAGTTCTTC
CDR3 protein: CASSRPGQGARNEQFF

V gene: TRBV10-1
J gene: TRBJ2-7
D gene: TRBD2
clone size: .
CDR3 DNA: TGCGCCAGCGAGGCCCTAGCGGGGGCCTACGAGCAGTACTTC
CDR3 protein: CASEALAGAYEQYF

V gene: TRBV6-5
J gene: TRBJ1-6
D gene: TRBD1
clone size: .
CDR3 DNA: TGTGCCAGCAGTTACGGTGGGGGACAGAAAAATTCACCCCTCCACTTT
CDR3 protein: CASSYGGGQKNSPLHF

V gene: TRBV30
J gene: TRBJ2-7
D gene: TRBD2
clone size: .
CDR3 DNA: TGTGCCTGGAGTGTCCCCGGTCTAGCGGGCCCGCATACCTACGAGCAGTACTTC
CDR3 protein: CAWSVPGLAGPHTYEQYF

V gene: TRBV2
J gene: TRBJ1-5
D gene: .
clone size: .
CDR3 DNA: TGTGCCAGCAGCCGACAGGTTTATAGCAATCAGCCCCAGCATTTT
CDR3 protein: CASSRQVYSNQPQHF

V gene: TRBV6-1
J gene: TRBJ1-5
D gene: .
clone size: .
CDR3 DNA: TGTGCCAGCAGTGAAGGGTCAGCTAGCAATCAGCCCCAGCATTTT
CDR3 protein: CASSEGSASNQPQHF

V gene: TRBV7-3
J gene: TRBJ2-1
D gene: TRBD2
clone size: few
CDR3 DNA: TGTGCCAGCAGCACCGTAGCGGGTATAGGCGGTGAGCAGTTCTTC
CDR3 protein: CASSTVAGIGGEQFF

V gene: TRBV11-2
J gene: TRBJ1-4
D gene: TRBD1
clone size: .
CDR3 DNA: TGTGCCAGCAGCTTCTGGACAGGGGTCTCAACTAATGAAAAACTGTTTTTT
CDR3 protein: CASSFWTGVSTNEKLFF

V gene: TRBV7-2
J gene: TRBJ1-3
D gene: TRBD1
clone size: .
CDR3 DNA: TGTGCCAGCAGCTTACAGGGGGCCCCGGGTGGAAACACCATATATTTT
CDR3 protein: CASSLQGAPGGNTIYF

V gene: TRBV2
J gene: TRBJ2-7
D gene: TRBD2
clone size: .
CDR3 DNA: TGTGCCAGCAACCGACTCGCGGGGGGGCCCTACGAGCAGTACTTC
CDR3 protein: CASNRLAGGPYEQYF

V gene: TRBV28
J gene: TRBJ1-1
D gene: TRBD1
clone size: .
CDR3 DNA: TGTGCCAGCAGGAGGGGACAGGGCGACACTGAAGCTTTCTTT
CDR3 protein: CASRRGQGDTEAFF

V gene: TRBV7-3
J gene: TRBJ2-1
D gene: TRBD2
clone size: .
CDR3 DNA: TGTGCCAGCAGCTTACGGGCTAGCGGGAGTGCCGGTGAGCAGTTCTTC
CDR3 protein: CASSLRASGSAGEQFF